This section outlines one T cell receptor beta chain sequence together with its context. Antigen specificity is unknown. PCR primers comprised 60 Vbeta and 13 Jbeta primers. Produced via immunoSEQ multiplex PCR; TCRdb's table is partial and in-frame only. This sample has 200,000 to 300,000 clones, with 84% found just once. These data belong to a study of cytomegalovirus exposure and HLA in healthy donors. General study results and limits: Beyond CMV serostatus, there was no information to go on about immune exposure.

The TCR was taken from a woman in her 40s in good health and CMV-seropositive. The sample comprised PBMCs.

The CDR3 DNA reads as TGTGCCAGCAGTTTGGGGGCTGCCGGGGAGCTGTTTTTT. This translates into CASSLGAAGELFF. V and J are TRBV28 and TRBJ2-2, with D tentatively TRBD1 (6 bases). Trimming left V 3 bases short and J 6 bases short, with 8 bases between. This CDR3 spans 13 amino acids. Per the germline V gene, CDR1 is MDHEN and CDR2 is SYDVKM.